This entry lists 7 T cell receptor beta chains sequenced from one sample in a study of blood T cells in healthy people across ages. The authors ran a second PCR of 7 to 11 cycles using a sample-barcoded 5' primer and a J-beta primer mix. MiXCR was run by TCRdb on the 5' RACE reads, yielding one entry per CDR3 protein. Among about 2 million distinct CDR3 sequences listed, approximately 50% were seen once. The sample comprised blood. Source of these receptors: a middle-aged woman in good health.

The chain links TRBV25-1 to TRBJ1-5, with D perhaps TRBD1 (5 bases). V gave up 8 bases and J gave up 0 bases, with 8 bases separating them. Germline V gives CDR1 MGHDK, CDR2 SYGVNS. This CDR3 has 13 residues. The CDR3 region has the DNA TGTGCCAGCCAGGGAGATAGCAATCAGCCCCAGCATTTT. The encoded protein is CASQGDSNQPQHF.

V is TRBV10-2 and J is TRBJ2-5, with a tentative D call TRBD2 (6 bases). Germline lookup yields CDR1 WSHSY and CDR2 SAAADI. Between the trimmed V and J ends, which lost 8 bases and 4 bases, there was a span of 17 bases. The CDR3 runs 14 residues. As DNA, the CDR3 is TGCGCCAGCGCCGGGACTCCCCCAGTAGAGACCCAGTACTTC. Encoded protein: CASAGTPPVETQYF.

The chain combines TRBV9 with TRBJ2-1; D is ambiguous. The V end was cut by 0 bases, the J end by 4 bases, with 11 bases between. This CDR3 has 15 amino acids. The germline gives CDR1 SGDLS, CDR2 YYNGEE. CDR3 DNA: TGTGCCAGCAGCGTAGGGGCGGCGCCGTACAATGAGCAGTTCTTC. Its protein product is CASSVGAAPYNEQFF.

This clonotype occurred a few times. The chain joins TRBV5-1 to TRBJ2-1; 7 bases are a match to TRBD1. Germline-derived CDR1 and CDR2 are SGHRS and YFSETQ. The CDR3 length is 15 residues. J was trimmed by 5 bases and V by 0 bases; bases with no gene match: 5. The CDR3 region is CASSLAGQLNNEQFF. In DNA, the CDR3 is TGCGCCAGCAGCTTGGCGGGACAGCTGAACAATGAGCAGTTCTTC.

The chain links TRBV10-3 to TRBJ2-2; D possibly corresponds to TRBD1 (6 bases). Germline V gives CDR1 ENHRY, CDR2 SYGVKD. V lost 8 bases to trimming and J lost 2 bases, with 15 bases between them. This CDR3 spans 15 amino acids. In nucleotides, the CDR3 is TGTGCCATCTCCCCGGGGACACATAACACCGGGGAGCTGTTTTTT. This codes for CAISPGTHNTGELFF.

The J gene is TRBJ1-1, the V gene TRBV12-3 or TRBV12-4; D might be TRBD1 (6 bases). Trimming pared 3 bases from V and 0 bases from J, leaving 8 bases between. The CDR3 is 14 amino acids. CDR3 residues: CASSFDRLNTEAFF. CDR3 nucleotide sequence: TGTGCCAGCAGTTTTGACAGGCTGAACACTGAAGCTTTCTTT.

The V call is TRBV5-1, the J call TRBJ1-4, with 7 bases matching TRBD1. V lost 3 bases, J lost 4 bases, and 6 bases stayed unmatched. Germline V gene sequence: CDR1 SGHRS, CDR2 YFSETQ. The CDR3 is 15 residues long. The CDR3 reads CASSSTGQINEKLFF. The CDR3 coding sequence is TGCGCCAGCAGCTCAACGGGACAGATTAATGAAAAACTGTTTTTT.